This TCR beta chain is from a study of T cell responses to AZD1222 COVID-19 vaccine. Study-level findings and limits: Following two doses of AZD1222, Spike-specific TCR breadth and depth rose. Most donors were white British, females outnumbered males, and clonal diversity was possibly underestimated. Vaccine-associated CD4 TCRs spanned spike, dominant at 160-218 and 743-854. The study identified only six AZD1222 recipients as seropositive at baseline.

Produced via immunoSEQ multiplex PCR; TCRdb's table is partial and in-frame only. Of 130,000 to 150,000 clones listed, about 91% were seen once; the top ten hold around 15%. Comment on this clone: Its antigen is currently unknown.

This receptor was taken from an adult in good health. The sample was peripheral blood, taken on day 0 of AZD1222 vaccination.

The DNA for the CDR3 is TGTGCCAGCAGCTTGGGGGTGGGTCCTGGCTACACCTTC. This codes for CASSLGVGPGYTF. The chain couples TRBV7-9 to TRBJ1-2; maybe TRBD1 (5 bases). The CDR3 is 13 residues long. The germline V and J ends were trimmed by 3 bases and 7 bases, with 12 bases remaining between them. Germline CDR1 SEHNR, CDR2 FQNEAQ (reference sequence).